The 19 T cell receptor beta chains below come from one sample, sequenced in a study of T-cell reconstitution after alpha-beta-depleted transplantation in children. Using unique molecular identifiers, the investigators prepared the TCRbeta library. TCRdb redid the calling of the PCR reads with MiXCR, one entry per CDR3 protein. The table lists fewer than 550,000 distinct CDR3 sequences, 16% of them singletons. The material was PBMCs, mostly from graft donor cells, obtained 360 days after TCRalphabeta/CD19-depleted stem cell transplant. The receptors come from a boy younger than two who had a stem cell transplant for Wiskott-Aldrich syndrome, so the T cells may come from the graft donor.

This clonotype was observed a few times. The chain has TRBV4-3 and TRBJ2-5, with 7 bases lining up with TRBD1. The trim removed 0 bases at V and 5 bases at J, leaving 3 bases unmatched. Germline assignment: CDR1 LGHNA and CDR2 YSLEER. CDR3 length equals 14 residues. Written as DNA, the CDR3 is TGCGCCAGCAGCCAAGAAGCCAGGGGGGAGACCCAGTACTTC. Amino acid sequence: CASSQEARGETQYF.

Concerning this clonotype itself: A much larger clonotype is one base distant, so this may be a read error. The V gene is TRBV6-5, the J gene TRBJ2-3; D is unclear. Germline V gene sequence: CDR1 MNHEY, CDR2 SVGAGI. This CDR3 is built from 11 residues. The V gene lost 2 bases and the J gene lost 4 bases, with 1 base spanning the gap. The CDR3 nucleotides are TGTGCCAGCAGTTACGCAGATACGCAGTATTTT. This codes for CASSYADTQYF.

V usage is TRBV7-9 and J usage is TRBJ2-3; no clear D. The CDR3 is 15 amino acids. Germline values: CDR1 SEHNR, CDR2 FQNEAQ (reference sequence). Trimming cost V 1 base and J 0 bases, with 8 bases left between them. The DNA for the CDR3 is TGTGCCAGCAGCTTAGGAGATCATAGCACAGATACGCAGTATTTT. Translation gives CASSLGDHSTDTQYF.

This clonotype showed up many times. The junction departs from germline at one end; a sequencing error may be responsible. The chain employs TRBV5-1 and TRBJ2-3, with D possibly being TRBD1 (6 bases). CDR1 and CDR2 (germline): SGHRS, YFSETQ. This CDR3 is 14 amino acids long. The CDR3 DNA sequence: TGTGCCAGCAGTTTAGGACAGAGCACAGATACGCAGTATTTT. Protein: CASSLGQSTDTQYF. Together with reference TRBV5-1 and TRBJ2-3, the CDR3 gives the full variable domain: KAGVTQTPRYLIKTRGQQVTLSCSPISGHRSVSWYQQTPGQGLQFLFEYFSETQRNKGNFPGRFSGRQFSNSRSEMNVSTLELGDSALYLCASSLGQSTDTQYFGPGTRLTVL.

This CDR3 reads CAISGFGTGDEQFF. CDR3 DNA: TGTGCCATCAGTGGTTTTGGGACAGGGGATGAGCAGTTCTTC. The chain links TRBV10-3 to TRBJ2-1, with 10 bases fitting TRBD1. Germline V CDR1 and CDR2: ENHRY, SYGVKD. V trimming: 4 bases; J trimming: 8 bases; junction bases outside the gene matches: 5. The CDR3 is 14 amino acids.

The CDR3 region is CAISGFLGGGYNEQFF. The CDR3 DNA sequence: TGTGCCATCAGTGGGTTTCTTGGCGGGGGGTACAATGAGCAGTTCTTC. The rearrangement links TRBV10-3 to TRBJ2-1; 8 nucleotides align to TRBD2. Germline CDR1 reads ENHRY; CDR2 reads SYGVKD. Trimming took 4 bases from V and 4 from J; bases not matched to a gene: 9. This CDR3 is built from 16 residues.

This chain uses TRBV28 with TRBJ2-4, with D possibly TRBD1 on 7 matching bases. CDR1 is MDHEN and CDR2 is SYDVKM in the germline V gene. V was shortened by 10 bases and J by 0 bases, with 19 bases between the two germline ends. The CDR3 runs to 16 residues. The CDR3 sequence: CATYPRRGRAKNIQYF. In DNA, the CDR3 is TGTGCCACCTACCCCCGGAGGGGGCGAGCCAAAAACATTCAGTACTTC.

This chain connects TRBV27 to TRBJ2-1, with D possibly matching TRBD1 (6 bases). Trimming pared 7 bases from V and 0 bases from J, leaving 25 bases between. CDR3 length: 19 residues. CDR1 is MNHEY and CDR2 is SMNVEV in the germline V gene (reference sequence). The CDR3 reads CASTSFATGRGSSYNEQFF. As DNA, the CDR3 is TGTGCCAGCACCAGTTTTGCGACAGGCAGGGGCAGCTCCTACAATGAGCAGTTCTTC.

The V gene is TRBV5-1, the J gene TRBJ2-2, with D perhaps matching TRBD1 (5 bases). The V end was cut by 3 bases, the J end by 1 base, with 10 bases between. CDR3 length equals 15 residues. Looked up from germline, CDR1 is SGHRS and CDR2 is YFSETQ. The CDR3 region has the DNA TGCGCCAGCAGCTCGGCAGGGCTGAACACCGGGGAGCTGTTTTTT. Its translation: CASSSAGLNTGELFF.

This clonotype was detected a few times. The rearrangement links TRBV4-1 to TRBJ1-1; TRBD1 is a possible D gene (6 bases). V was trimmed by 5 bases and J by 1 base, leaving 14 bases between them. CDR1 MGHRA and CDR2 YSYEKL come from the germline V gene. This CDR3 is built from 15 residues. The CDR3 nucleotides are TGCGCCAGCAGCTCCCCTCCCAGGGGGAACACTGAAGCTTTCTTT. It is translated as CASSSPPRGNTEAFF.

This clonotype was recorded at least ten times. This chain joins TRBV25-1 and TRBJ2-2; D may be TRBD1 (5 bases). Germline V lookup: CDR1 MGHDK, CDR2 SYGVNS. This CDR3 has 13 amino acids. Trimming took off 4 bases at V and 6 bases at J, with 9 bases between the two ends. CDR3 sequence (DNA): TGTGCCAGCAGTGCTCAGGGCTCCGGGGAGCTGTTTTTT. Its translation: CASSAQGSGELFF. The variable domain in full, completed from reference TRBV25-1 and TRBJ2-2, reads EADIYQTPRYLVIGTGKKITLECSQTMGHDKMYWYQQDPGMELHLIHYSYGVNSTEKGDLSSESTVSRIRTEHFPLTLESARPSHTSQYLCASSAQGSGELFFGEGSRLTVL.

This clonotype was seen more than once but under ten times. The genes are TRBV25-1 and TRBJ2-7; 7 bases match TRBD1. The CDR3 has 15 amino acids. The J segment lost 0 bases and the V segment lost 2 bases, leaving 4 bases of the junction unmatched. Germline loops: CDR1 MGHDK, CDR2 SYGVNS. The CDR3: CASSEPGQISYEQYF. CDR3 nucleotides: TGTGCCAGCAGTGAACCGGGACAGATCTCCTACGAGCAGTACTTC.

This clonotype came up a few times. CDR3 residues: CSASYRSRGGNYNEQFF. DNA for the CDR3: TGCAGTGCTAGTTACCGGAGCCGAGGTGGGAACTACAATGAGCAGTTCTTC. The gene calls are TRBV20-1 and TRBJ2-1; no definite D call. Germline assignment: CDR1 DFQATT and CDR2 SNEGSKA (reference sequence). This CDR3 contains 17 residues. V lost 3 bases and J lost 3, with 21 bases in between.

The J gene is TRBJ2-2, the V gene TRBV2, with D possibly matching TRBD2 (6 bases). The germline V and J ends were trimmed by 6 bases and 2 bases, with 13 bases remaining between them. In germline, CDR1 is SNHLY, CDR2 FYNNEI. This CDR3 is 15 amino acids long. This chain's CDR3 is CASRAASANTGELFF. CDR3 DNA sequence: TGTGCCAGCAGAGCCGCTAGCGCTAACACCGGGGAGCTGTTTTTT.

V gene TRBV28 combines with J gene TRBJ2-3; 8 bases map to TRBD2. CDR1 MDHEN and CDR2 SYDVKM come from the germline V gene. This CDR3 contains 15 residues. With 3 bases clipped from V and 5 bases from J, the junction kept 7 bases outside the gene matches. The CDR3 coding sequence is TGTGCCAGCAGTTTCCCCCGGGGGGGCGTAGATACGCAGTATTTT. Protein sequence: CASSFPRGGVDTQYF.

The chain uses TRBV5-1 and TRBJ2-6; tentatively, D is TRBD2 (7 bases). The ends were cut back, 2 bases at V and 4 bases at J, with 16 bases in the middle. The CDR3 consists of 17 residues. Looked up from germline, CDR1 is SGHRS and CDR2 is YFSETQ. The CDR3, as DNA: TGCGCCAGCAGCTTAGGAGGGGGGGCCAAAGGGGCCAACGTCCTGACTTTC. Translation: CASSLGGGAKGANVLTF.

This clonotype was seen at least ten times. The chain combines TRBV5-6 with TRBJ1-2, with 10 bases that match TRBD1. Trimming cost V 4 bases and J 4 bases; bases outside gene matches: 7. Per germline, CDR1 SGHDT and CDR2 YYEEEE. The length of the CDR3 is 15 residues. The CDR3 sequence is CASSNRDRGGYGYTF. The CDR3 DNA reads TGTGCCAGCAGCAACAGGGACAGGGGAGGCTATGGCTACACCTTC.

This clonotype appeared a few times. The V call is TRBV6-6, the J call TRBJ1-2, with TRBD1 as a possible D gene (6 bases). In germline, CDR1 is MNHNY, CDR2 SVGAGI (reference sequence). V was pared by 3 bases and J by 8 bases, with 13 bases between. The CDR3 covers 13 residues. The CDR3 DNA reads as TGTGCCAGCAGTTATGCAGGGGAGTTGGGCTACACCTTC. Protein product: CASSYAGELGYTF.

In its sample, this clonotype was seen a few times. In DNA form, the CDR3 reads TGTGCCAGCAGCAAGGACAGGGGTTCTTACGAGCAGTACTTC. Translation gives CASSKDRGSYEQYF. This chain links TRBV7-7 with TRBJ2-7; 9 nucleotides line up with TRBD1. The germline CDR1 and CDR2 sequences are SSHAT and FNYEAQ (reference sequence). This CDR3 comprises 14 residues. Unmatched junction bases numbered 6, after V lost 5 bases and J lost 4 bases.